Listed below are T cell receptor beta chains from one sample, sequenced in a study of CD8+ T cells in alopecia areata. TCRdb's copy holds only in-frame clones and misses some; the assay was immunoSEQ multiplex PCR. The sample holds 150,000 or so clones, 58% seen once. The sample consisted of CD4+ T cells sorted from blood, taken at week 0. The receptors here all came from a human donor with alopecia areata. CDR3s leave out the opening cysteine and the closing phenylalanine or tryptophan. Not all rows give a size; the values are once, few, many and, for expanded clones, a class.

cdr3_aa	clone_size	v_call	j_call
SAPRTDTQY	NA	TRBV20-1	TRBJ2-3
ASSVGGKGGELF	NA	TRBV9	TRBJ2-2
ASSPLLRNTEAF	few	TRBV4-1	TRBJ1-1
ASSTWTGVFGELF	NA	TRBV27	TRBJ2-2
AWSLGSYEQY	NA	TRBV30	TRBJ2-7
SVDGASGANVLT	NA	TRBV29-1	TRBJ2-6
AIPWDSSEGMNTEAF	few	TRBV21-1	TRBJ1-1
ASSQRGGPGSYNEQF	NA	TRBV9	TRBJ2-1
ASSSGRGKNIQY	once	TRBV5-6	TRBJ2-4
ASSRNRGQDEQY	NA	TRBV7-9	TRBJ2-7
ASSLARELSGGYT	NA	TRBV7-2	TRBJ1-2
ASSPSQQGWYGYT	NA	TRBV5-6	TRBJ1-2
ASSLGTGGRSNQPQH	NA	TRBV5-1	TRBJ1-5
ASSQRVNTEAF	few	TRBV23-1	TRBJ1-1
SVVDRGRAYGYT	NA	TRBV29-1	TRBJ1-2
SIQRTDTQY	NA	TRBV29-1	TRBJ2-3
ASSQDERDTEAF	NA	TRBV4-2	TRBJ1-1
ASSDLHKRSSYEQY	few	TRBV6-1	TRBJ2-7
AGSPGASNTEAF	NA	TRBV7-9	TRBJ1-1
ACPGTGSRNEQF	few	TRBV2	TRBJ2-1
ASSPDLQETQY	NA	TRBV18	TRBJ2-5
ASSPMQGSARANTQY	NA	TRBV5-1	TRBJ2-3
ASSRDGNQPQH	NA	TRBV7-9	TRBJ1-5
AWSRQGYGYT	NA	TRBV30	TRBJ1-2
ASSEVLALTQY	NA	TRBV25-1	TRBJ2-7
ASSFWGVRETQY	NA	TRBV5-4	TRBJ2-5
AISGVGQGGEQY	few	TRBV10-3	TRBJ2-7
AISARLAGDNEQF	few	TRBV10-3	TRBJ2-1
ASSTHRGTEAF	NA	TRBV6-5	TRBJ1-1
ASSYTVRDYEQY	NA	TRBV6-5	TRBJ2-7
ASSQGRVNYGYT	few	TRBV4-1	TRBJ1-2
SYWDTGNTIY	few	TRBV29-1	TRBJ1-3
ASSLAWEQF	NA	TRBV7-9	TRBJ2-1
AWTENSGNTIY	NA	TRBV30	TRBJ1-3
ASSFAGERETQY	NA	TRBV7-9	TRBJ2-5
ASSPGQGLSYNEQF	NA	TRBV7-9	TRBJ2-1
ASREGTANSPLH	NA	TRBV2	TRBJ1-6
ASSQDRGANYGYT	NA	TRBV14	TRBJ1-2
ASSLQGMSGANVLT	NA	TRBV7-2	TRBJ2-6
ASSSPLPEAF	once	TRBV7-2	TRBJ1-1
ASNNPLGGYGYT	few	TRBV4-1	TRBJ1-2
ASRGGDFEQF	NA	TRBV7-2	TRBJ2-1
ASSLDAVQETQY	NA	TRBV5-1	TRBJ2-5
AWSYPGQSPGYT	NA	TRBV30	TRBJ1-2
ASSFNKNGYT	NA	TRBV7-2	TRBJ1-2
ASSEYTQGDLSPLH	NA	TRBV25-1	TRBJ1-6
ASSRQGQDTEAF	NA	TRBV7-2	TRBJ1-1
ASSYGTGGGETQY	NA	TRBV6-5	TRBJ2-5
AISPGQINQPQH	NA	TRBV10-3	TRBJ1-5
ASSLGLAISEQY	many	TRBV7-8	TRBJ2-7
ATSRARWQLNQPQH	NA	TRBV15	TRBJ1-5
AWSVGAGGSATQY	once	TRBV30	TRBJ2-3
ASSAHTDTQY	once	TRBV5-4	TRBJ2-3
ASSLESGRETQY	NA	TRBV5-1	TRBJ2-5
SAELQGTPYEQY	few	TRBV29-1	TRBJ2-7
ASRMTANQRTQY	few	TRBV27	TRBJ2-5
SVEGQGADEQF	NA	TRBV29-1	TRBJ2-1
ASSPPGLIGEKLF	NA	TRBV4-1	TRBJ1-4
ASGNYGYT	NA	TRBV14	TRBJ1-2
ASTNTPNYGYT	NA	TRBV6-5	TRBJ1-2